These 2 T cell receptor beta chains share one sample of origin, sequenced in a study of blood T cells in healthy people across ages. PCR was performed a second time for about 7 to 11 cycles using a sample-barcoded 5' primer and a J-beta primer mix. TCRdb itself ran the 5' RACE reads through MiXCR, one entry per CDR3 protein. The top ten clones hold 10% to 12% of a sample with about 1.6 million distinct CDR3 sequences, approximately 32% of them seen once. Sequencing used blood. The receptors originated from a woman younger than 45 in good health.

The V call is TRBV7-9, the J call TRBJ1-4, with D unresolved. The V end lost 2 bases, the J end lost 7 bases, and 14 bases lay between the germline ends. Germline values: CDR1 SEHNR, CDR2 FQNEAQ (reference sequence). CDR3 length: 15 amino acids. CDR3 loop: CASSLLGPASEKLFF. The CDR3 DNA follows: TGTGCCAGCAGCTTATTAGGGCCAGCCAGTGAAAAACTGTTTTTT.

This clonotype has just a few counts. This chain joins TRBV15 and TRBJ2-1; 7 bases agree with TRBD1. Germline-derived CDR1 and CDR2 are LNHNV and YYDKDF (reference sequence). The CDR3 sequence is 15 residues long. The V segment lost 9 bases and the J segment 0 bases; nucleotides outside the gene matches: 8. The CDR3 here is CATGDRASSYNEQFF. The DNA for the CDR3 is TGTGCCACGGGAGACAGGGCAAGCTCCTACAATGAGCAGTTCTTC.